The TCR beta chain under discussion was sequenced for a study of blood T cell repertoires in COVID-19. Sequenced by immunoSEQ multiplex PCR; TCRdb stores in-frame clones only, minus some. The table lists about 130,000 clones, just under 85% of them singletons, with about 9.2% in the top ten. Germline V lookup: CDR1 SGHDT, CDR2 YYEEEE. V shed 3 bases, J shed 3 bases, and the junction held 7 bases outside the gene matches. The CDR3 is 15 amino acids. The V and J genes are TRBV5-6 and TRBJ1-1; 8 bases are shared with TRBD1. Source material: PBMCs or T cells enriched from blood (not recorded which). This clonotype was sampled from a man between 45 and 60 years old who had recovered from COVID-19. Here the CDR3 reads CASSSTGGEDTEAFF. In DNA, the CDR3 is TGTGCCAGCAGCTCCACAGGGGGGGAGGACACTGAAGCTTTCTTT.